The table lists the clone carrying this TCR beta chain with a few counts. Its antigen remains unidentified. Unmatched junction bases numbered 15, after V lost 6 bases and J lost 7 bases. The germline CDR1 and CDR2 sequences are MNHEY and SMNVEV (reference sequence). CDR3 size: 15 residues. The source of the sample is a study of T cell responses to AZD1222 COVID-19 vaccine. Study outcomes and limitations: Donors were chiefly white British, with a greater number of females, and clonal diversity was perhaps underestimated. Spike-specific TCR breadth and depth were elevated following two AZD1222 doses. Repertoires were collected only later (after the peak T cell response had occurred). Only a handful of AZD1222 recipients tested seropositive at baseline.

The repertoire was sequenced with immunoSEQ multiplex PCR; TCRdb's copy has only in-frame clones and lacks some. The top ten hold roughly 5.8% of the sample, which has just under 90,000 clones, roughly 88% seen once. The starting material was peripheral blood, obtained on day 0 of AZD1222 vaccination. V gene TRBV27 combines with J gene TRBJ2-7; 7 nucleotides align to TRBD2. The clonotype was recovered from an adult in good health. The CDR3 region has the DNA TGTGCCAGCAGCCCACGGGGGGAGGGCCTGAAAGAGCAGTACTTC. It is translated as CASSPRGEGLKEQYF.